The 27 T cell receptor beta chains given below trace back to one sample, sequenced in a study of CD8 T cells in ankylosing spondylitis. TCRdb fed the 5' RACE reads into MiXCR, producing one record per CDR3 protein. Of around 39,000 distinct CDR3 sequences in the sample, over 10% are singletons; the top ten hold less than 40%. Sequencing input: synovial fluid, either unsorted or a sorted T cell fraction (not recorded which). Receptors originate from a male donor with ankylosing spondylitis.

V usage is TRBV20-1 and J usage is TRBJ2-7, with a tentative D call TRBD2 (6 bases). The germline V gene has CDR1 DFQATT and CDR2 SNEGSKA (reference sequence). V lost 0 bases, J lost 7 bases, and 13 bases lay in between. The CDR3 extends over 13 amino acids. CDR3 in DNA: TGCAGTGCTAGAGATCCCGGGGGTTCGGAGCAGTACTTC. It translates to CSARDPGGSEQYF.

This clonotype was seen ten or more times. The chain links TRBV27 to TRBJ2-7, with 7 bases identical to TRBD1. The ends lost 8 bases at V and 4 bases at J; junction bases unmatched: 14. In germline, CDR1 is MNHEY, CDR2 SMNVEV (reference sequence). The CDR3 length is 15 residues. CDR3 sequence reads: CASANRGRTLYEQYF. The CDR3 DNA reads TGTGCCAGCGCCAACAGGGGAAGGACATTGTACGAGCAGTACTTC.

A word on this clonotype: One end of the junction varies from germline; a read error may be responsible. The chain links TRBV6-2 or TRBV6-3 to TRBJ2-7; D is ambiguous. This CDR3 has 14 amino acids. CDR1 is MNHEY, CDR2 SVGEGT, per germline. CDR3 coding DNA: TGTGCCAACAGTTACTCGCCAGACTGCTACGAGCAGTACTTC. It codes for CANSYSPDCYEQYF.

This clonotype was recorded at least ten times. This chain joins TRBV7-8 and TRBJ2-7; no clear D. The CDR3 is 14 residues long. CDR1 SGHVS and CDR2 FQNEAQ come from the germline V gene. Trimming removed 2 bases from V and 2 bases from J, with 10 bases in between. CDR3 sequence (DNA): TGTGCCAGCAGCTTAAGTCTGGGTACCTACGAGCAGTACTTC. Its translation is CASSLSLGTYEQYF.

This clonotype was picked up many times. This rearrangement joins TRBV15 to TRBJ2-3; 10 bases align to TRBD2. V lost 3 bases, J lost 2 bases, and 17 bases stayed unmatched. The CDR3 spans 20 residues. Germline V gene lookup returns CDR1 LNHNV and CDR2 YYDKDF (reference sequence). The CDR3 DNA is TGTGCCACCAGCAGTAGTCTAGGGGTGCGAGGACTAGCGGACACAGATACGCAGTATTTT. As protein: CATSSSLGVRGLADTDTQYF.

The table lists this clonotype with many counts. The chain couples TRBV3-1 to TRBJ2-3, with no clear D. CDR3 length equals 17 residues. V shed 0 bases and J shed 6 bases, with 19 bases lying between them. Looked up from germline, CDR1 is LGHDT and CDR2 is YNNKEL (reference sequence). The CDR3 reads CASSQENNLGLTDTQYF. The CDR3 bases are TGTGCCAGCAGCCAAGAGAATAACCTCGGGCTCACCGATACGCAGTATTTT.

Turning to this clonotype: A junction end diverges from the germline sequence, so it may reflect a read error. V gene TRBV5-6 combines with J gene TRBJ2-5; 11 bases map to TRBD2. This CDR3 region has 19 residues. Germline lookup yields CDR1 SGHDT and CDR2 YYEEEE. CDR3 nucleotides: TGTGCCATCAGCCTCGGGGACCTAGCGGGGGGTCCAAGACAAGAGACCCAGTACTTC. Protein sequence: CAISLGDLAGGPRQETQYF.

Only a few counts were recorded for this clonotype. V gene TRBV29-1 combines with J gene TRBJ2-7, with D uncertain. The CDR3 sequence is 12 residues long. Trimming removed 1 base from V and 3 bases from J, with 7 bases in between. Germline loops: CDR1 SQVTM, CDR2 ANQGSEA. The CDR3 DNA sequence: TGCAGCGTTGAAGCGCAAGGCTACGAGCAGTACTTC. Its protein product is CSVEAQGYEQYF.

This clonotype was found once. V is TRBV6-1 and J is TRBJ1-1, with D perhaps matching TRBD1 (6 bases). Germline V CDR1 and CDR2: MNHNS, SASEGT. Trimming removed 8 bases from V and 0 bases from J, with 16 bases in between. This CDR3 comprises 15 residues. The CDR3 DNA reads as TGTGCCAGCCCGGAGGGGGAGTCCGTGAACACTGAAGCTTTCTTT. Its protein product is CASPEGESVNTEAFF.

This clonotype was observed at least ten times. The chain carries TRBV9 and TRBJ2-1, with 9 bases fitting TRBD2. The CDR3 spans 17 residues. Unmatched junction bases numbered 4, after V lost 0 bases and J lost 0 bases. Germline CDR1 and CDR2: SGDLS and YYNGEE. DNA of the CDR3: TGTGCCAGCAGCGTAGGAAGCGGGGGGAGCTCCTACAATGAGCAGTTCTTC. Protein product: CASSVGSGGSSYNEQFF.

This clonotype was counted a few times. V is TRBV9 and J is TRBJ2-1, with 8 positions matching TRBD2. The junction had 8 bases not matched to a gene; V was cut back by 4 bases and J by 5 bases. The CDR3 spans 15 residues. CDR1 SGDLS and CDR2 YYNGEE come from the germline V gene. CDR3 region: CASSQLAGLHNEQFF. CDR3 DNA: TGTGCCAGCAGCCAGCTAGCGGGTCTTCACAATGAGCAGTTCTTC.

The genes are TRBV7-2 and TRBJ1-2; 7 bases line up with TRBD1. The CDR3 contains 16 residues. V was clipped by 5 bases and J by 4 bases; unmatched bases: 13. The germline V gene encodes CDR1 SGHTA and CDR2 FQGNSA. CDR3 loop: CASSPDGQAPLYGYTF. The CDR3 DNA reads TGTGCCAGCAGCCCCGACGGACAGGCCCCCCTCTATGGCTACACCTTC.

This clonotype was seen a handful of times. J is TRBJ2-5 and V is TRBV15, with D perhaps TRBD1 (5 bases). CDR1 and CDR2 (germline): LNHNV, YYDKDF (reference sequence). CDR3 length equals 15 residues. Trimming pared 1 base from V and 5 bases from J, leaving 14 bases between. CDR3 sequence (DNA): TGTGCCACCAGCAGAGTCCCCGCAGGGTTTGAGACCCAGTACTTC. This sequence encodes CATSRVPAGFETQYF.

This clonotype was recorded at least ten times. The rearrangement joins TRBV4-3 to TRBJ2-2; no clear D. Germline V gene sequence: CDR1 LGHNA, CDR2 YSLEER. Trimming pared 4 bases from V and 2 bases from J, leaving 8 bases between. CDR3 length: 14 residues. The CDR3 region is CASSLTVNTGELFF. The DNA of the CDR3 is TGCGCCAGCAGCCTGACCGTAAACACCGGGGAGCTGTTTTTT.

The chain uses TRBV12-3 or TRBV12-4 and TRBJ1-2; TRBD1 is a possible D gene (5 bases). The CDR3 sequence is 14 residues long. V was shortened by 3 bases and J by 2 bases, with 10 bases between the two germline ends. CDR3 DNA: TGTGCCAGCAGTTTCGGGGCGGCCAACTATGGCTACACCTTC. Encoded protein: CASSFGAANYGYTF.

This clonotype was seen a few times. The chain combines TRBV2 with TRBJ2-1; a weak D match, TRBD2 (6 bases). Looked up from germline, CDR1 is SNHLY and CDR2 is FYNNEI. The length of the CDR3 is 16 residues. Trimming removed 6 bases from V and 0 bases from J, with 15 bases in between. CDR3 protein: CASRSAGRSSYNEQFF. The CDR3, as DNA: TGTGCCAGCAGGTCAGCGGGTCGGAGCTCCTACAATGAGCAGTTCTTC.

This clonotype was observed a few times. The CDR3 region has the DNA TGCGCCAGCAGCAATGGACAGGGGGGACGTTCACCCCTCCACTTT. Encoded protein: CASSNGQGGRSPLHF. The chain combines TRBV5-1 with TRBJ1-6; 10 nucleotides match TRBD1. V lost 4 bases to trimming and J lost 9 bases; unmatched junction nucleotides: 7. This CDR3 is built from 15 residues. CDR1 and CDR2 (germline): SGHRS, YFSETQ.

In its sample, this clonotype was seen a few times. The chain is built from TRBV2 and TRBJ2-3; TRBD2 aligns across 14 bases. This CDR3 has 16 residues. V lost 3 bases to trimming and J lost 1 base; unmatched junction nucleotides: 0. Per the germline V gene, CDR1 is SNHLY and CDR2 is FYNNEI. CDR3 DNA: TGTGCCAGCAGTGAGACTAGCGGGGGGGGCACAGATACGCAGTATTTT. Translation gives CASSETSGGGTDTQYF.

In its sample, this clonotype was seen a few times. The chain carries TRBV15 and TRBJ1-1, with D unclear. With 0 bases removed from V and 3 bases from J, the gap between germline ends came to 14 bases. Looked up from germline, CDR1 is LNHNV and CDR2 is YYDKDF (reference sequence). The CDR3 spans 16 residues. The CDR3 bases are TGTGCCACCAGCAGAGAGGGTCTCGGGCGGGACACTGAAGCTTTCTTT. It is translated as CATSREGLGRDTEAFF.

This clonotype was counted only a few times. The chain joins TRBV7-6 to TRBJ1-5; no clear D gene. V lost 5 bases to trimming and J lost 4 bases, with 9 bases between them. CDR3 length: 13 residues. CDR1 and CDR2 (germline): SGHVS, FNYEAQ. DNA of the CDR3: TGTGCCAGCAGCCAATACATTAATCAGCCCCAGCATTTT. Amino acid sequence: CASSQYINQPQHF.

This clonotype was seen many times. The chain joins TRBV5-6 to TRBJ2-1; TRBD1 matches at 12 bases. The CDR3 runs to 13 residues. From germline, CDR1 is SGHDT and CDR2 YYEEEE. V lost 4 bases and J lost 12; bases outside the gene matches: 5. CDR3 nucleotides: TGTGCCAGCAGCACGGGGACAGGGGGCAGGCAGTTCTTC. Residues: CASSTGTGGRQFF.

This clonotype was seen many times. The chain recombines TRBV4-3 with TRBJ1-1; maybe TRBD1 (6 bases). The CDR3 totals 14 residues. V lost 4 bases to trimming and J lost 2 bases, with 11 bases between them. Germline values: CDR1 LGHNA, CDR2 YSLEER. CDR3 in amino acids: CASSPWGHNTEAFF. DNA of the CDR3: TGCGCCAGCAGCCCCTGGGGACACAACACTGAAGCTTTCTTT.

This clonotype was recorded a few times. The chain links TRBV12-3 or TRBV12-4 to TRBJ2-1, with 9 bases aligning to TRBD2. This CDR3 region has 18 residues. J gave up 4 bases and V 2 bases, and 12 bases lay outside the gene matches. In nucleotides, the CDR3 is TGTGCCAGCAGTTTACCGGGACTAGCCCGTTTCCTTTACAATGAGCAGTTCTTC. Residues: CASSLPGLARFLYNEQFF.

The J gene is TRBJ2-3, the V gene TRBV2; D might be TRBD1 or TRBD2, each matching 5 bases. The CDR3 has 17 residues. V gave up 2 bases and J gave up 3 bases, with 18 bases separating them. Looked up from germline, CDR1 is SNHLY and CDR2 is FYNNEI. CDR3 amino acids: CASSEWWFGAATDTQYF. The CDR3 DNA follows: TGTGCCAGCAGTGAATGGTGGTTCGGGGCAGCGACAGATACGCAGTATTTT. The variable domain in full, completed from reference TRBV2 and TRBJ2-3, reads EPEVTQTPSHQVTQMGQEVILRCVPISNHLYFYWYRQILGQKVEFLVSFYNNEISEKSEIFDDQFSVERPDGSNFTLKIRSTKLEDSAMYFCASSEWWFGAATDTQYFGPGTRLTVL.

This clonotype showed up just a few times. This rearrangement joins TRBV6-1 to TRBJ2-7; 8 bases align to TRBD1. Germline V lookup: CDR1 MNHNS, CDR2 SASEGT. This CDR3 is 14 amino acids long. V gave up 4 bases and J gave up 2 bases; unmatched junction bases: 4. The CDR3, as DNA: TGTGCCAGCAGTGGTCGACAGGGGCCCTACGAGCAGTACTTC. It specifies CASSGRQGPYEQYF.

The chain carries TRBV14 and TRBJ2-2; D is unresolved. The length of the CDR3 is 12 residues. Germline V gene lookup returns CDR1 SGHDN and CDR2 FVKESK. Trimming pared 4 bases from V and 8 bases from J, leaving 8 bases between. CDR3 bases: TGTGCCAGCAGCCCGATTTGGGGGGAGCTGTTTTTT. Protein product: CASSPIWGELFF.

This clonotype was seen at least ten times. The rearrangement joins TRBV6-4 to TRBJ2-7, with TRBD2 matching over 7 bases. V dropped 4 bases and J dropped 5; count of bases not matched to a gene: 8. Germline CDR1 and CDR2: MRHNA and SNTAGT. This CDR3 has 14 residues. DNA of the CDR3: TGTGCCAGCAGTGCGGCGGCGGGAGCTCACGAGCAGTACTTC. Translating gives CASSAAAGAHEQYF.